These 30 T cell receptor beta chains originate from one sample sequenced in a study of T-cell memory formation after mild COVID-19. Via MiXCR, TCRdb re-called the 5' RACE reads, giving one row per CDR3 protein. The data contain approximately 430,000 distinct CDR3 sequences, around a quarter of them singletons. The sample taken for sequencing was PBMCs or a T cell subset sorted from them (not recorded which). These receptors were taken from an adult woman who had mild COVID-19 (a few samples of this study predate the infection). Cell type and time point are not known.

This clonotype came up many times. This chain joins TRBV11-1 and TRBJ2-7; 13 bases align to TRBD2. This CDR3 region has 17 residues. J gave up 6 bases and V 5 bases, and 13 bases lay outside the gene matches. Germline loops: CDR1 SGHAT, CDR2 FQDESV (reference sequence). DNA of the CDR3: TGTGCCAGCAGCCCAAGACTAGCGGGAGGACGGGGGTTCGAGCAGTACTTC. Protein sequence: CASSPRLAGGRGFEQYF.

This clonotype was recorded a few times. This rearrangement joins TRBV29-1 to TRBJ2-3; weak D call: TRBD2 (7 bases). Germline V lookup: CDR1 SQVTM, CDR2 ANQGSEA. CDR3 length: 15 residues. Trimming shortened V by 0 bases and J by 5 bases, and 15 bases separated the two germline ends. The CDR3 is CSVEDWGGLRDTQYF. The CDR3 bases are TGCAGCGTTGAAGACTGGGGGGGCCTGAGAGATACGCAGTATTTT.

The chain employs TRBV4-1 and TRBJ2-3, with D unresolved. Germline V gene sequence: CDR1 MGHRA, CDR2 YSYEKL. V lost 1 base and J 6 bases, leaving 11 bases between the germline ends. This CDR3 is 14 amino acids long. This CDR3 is CASSQGGYRDTQYF. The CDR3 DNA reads TGCGCCAGCAGCCAAGGAGGCTACCGTGATACGCAGTATTTT.

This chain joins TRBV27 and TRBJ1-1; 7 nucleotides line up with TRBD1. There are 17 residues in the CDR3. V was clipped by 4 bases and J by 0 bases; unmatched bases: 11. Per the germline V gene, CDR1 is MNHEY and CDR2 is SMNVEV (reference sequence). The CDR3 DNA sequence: TGTGCCAGCAGTTCAGACAGGGTGGGGATCATGAACACTGAAGCTTTCTTT. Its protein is CASSSDRVGIMNTEAFF.

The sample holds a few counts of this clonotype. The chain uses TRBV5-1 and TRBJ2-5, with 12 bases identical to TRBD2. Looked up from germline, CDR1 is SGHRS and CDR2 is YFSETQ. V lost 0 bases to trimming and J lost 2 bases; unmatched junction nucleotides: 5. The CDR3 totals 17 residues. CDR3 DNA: TGCGCCAGCAGCTTGGGGCTAGCGGGGGGGCCTCAAGAGACCCAGTACTTC. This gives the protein CASSLGLAGGPQETQYF.

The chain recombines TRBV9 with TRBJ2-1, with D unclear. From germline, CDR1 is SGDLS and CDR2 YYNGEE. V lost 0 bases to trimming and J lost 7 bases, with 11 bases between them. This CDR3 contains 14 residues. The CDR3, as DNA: TGTGCCAGCAGCGTAGGGGATAGTAGAAATGAGCAGTTCTTC. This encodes CASSVGDSRNEQFF.

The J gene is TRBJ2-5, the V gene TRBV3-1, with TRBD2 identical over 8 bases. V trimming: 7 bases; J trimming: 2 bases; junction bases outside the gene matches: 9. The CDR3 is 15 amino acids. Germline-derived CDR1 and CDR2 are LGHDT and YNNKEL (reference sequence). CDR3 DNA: TGTGCCAGCACCCTGGGCGGGGGGCGGCAAGAGACCCAGTACTTC. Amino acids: CASTLGGGRQETQYF.

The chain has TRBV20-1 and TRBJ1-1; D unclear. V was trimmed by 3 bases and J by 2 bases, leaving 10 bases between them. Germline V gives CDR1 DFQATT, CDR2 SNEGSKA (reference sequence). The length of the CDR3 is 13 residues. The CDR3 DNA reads TGCAGTGCTAGTCCAACCAGTAACACTGAAGCTTTCTTT. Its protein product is CSASPTSNTEAFF.

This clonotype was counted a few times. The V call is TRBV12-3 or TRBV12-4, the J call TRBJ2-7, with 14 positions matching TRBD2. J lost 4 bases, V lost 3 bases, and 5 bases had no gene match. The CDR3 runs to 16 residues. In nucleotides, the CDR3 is TGTGCCAGCAGTTTGGGGAGACTAGCGGGAGGGTACGAGCAGTACTTC. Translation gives CASSLGRLAGGYEQYF.

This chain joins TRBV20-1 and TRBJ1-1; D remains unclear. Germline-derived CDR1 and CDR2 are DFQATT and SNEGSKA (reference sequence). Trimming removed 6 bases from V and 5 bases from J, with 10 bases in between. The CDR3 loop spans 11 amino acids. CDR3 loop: CSAPHPTEAFF. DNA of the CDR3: TGCAGTGCGCCCCACCCGACTGAAGCTTTCTTT.

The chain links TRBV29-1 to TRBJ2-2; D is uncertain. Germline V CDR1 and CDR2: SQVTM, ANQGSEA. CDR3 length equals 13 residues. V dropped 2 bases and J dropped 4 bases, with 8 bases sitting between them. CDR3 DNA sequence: TGCAGCGTTGAAAGGCTGGCCACCGGGGAGCTGTTTTTT. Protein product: CSVERLATGELFF.

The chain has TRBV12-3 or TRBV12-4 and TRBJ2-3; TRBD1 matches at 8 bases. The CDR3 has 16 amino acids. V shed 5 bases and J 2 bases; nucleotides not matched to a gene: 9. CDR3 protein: CASSPRQGFNTDTQYF. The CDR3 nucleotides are TGTGCCAGCAGTCCAAGACAGGGGTTCAACACAGATACGCAGTATTTT.

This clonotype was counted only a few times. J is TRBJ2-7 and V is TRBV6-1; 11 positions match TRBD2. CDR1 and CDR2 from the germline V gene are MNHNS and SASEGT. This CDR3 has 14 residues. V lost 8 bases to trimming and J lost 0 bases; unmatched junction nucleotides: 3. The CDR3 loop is CASVTSGSSYEQYF. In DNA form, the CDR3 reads TGTGCCAGCGTCACTAGCGGGAGCTCCTACGAGCAGTACTTC.

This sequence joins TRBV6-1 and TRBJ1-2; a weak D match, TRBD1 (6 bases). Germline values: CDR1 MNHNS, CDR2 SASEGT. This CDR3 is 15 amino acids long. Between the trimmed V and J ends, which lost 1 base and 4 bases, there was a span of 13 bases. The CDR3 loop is CASSEEGQGLYGYTF. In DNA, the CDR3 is TGTGCCAGCAGTGAAGAAGGTCAGGGGCTCTATGGCTACACCTTC.

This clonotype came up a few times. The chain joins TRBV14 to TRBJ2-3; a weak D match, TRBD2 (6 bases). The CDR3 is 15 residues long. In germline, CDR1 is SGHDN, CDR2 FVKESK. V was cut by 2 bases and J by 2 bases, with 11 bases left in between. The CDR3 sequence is CASSQYGGITDTQYF. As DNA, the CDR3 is TGTGCCAGCAGCCAATACGGGGGTATCACAGATACGCAGTATTTT. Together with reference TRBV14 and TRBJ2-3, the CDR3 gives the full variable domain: EAGVTQFPSHSVIEKGQTVTLRCDPISGHDNLYWYRRVMGKEIKFLLHFVKESKQDESGMPNNRFLAERTGGTYSTLKVQPAELEDSGVYFCASSQYGGITDTQYFGPGTRLTVL.

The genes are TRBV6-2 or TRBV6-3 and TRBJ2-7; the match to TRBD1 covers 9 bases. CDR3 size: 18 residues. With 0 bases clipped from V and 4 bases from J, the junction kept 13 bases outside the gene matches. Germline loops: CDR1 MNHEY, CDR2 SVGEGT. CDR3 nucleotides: TGTGCCAGCAGTTACTCGATGGGAATCCGGGACAGGGCTTACGAGCAGTACTTC. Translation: CASSYSMGIRDRAYEQYF.

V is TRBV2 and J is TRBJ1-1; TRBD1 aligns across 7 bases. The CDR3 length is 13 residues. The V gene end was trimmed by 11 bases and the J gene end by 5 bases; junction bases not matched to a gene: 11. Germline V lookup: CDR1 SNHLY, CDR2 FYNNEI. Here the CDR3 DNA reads TGTGCCGTACAGGGGTCGATGGGGACTGAAGCTTTCTTT. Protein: CAVQGSMGTEAFF.

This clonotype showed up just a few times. The DNA for the CDR3 is TGTGCCAGCAGTCCCTCGGCGGGCGGATCCTACGAGCAGTACTTC. This sequence encodes CASSPSAGGSYEQYF. The chain employs TRBV12-3 or TRBV12-4 and TRBJ2-7; the D gene is possibly TRBD2 (5 bases). V lost 5 bases and J 1 base, leaving 15 bases between the germline ends. This CDR3 comprises 15 residues.

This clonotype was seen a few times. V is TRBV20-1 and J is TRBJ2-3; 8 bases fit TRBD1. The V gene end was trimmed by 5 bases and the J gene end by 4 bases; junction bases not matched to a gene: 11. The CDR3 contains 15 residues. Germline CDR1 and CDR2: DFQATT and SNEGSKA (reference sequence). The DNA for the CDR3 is TGCAGTGCTCTGCTGGGCAGGGGGCGATCAGATACGCAGTATTTT. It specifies CSALLGRGRSDTQYF.

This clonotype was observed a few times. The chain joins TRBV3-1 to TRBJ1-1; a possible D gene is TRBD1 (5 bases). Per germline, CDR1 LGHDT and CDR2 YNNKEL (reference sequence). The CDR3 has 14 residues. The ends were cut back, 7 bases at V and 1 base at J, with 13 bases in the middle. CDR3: CASTLVGENTEAFF. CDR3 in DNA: TGTGCCAGCACCCTCGTGGGGGAGAACACTGAAGCTTTCTTT.

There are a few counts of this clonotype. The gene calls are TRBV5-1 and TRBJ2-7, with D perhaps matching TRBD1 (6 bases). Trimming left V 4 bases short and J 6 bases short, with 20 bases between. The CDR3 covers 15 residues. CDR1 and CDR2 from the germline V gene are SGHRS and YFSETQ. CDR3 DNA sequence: TGCGCCAGCAGCGAGGGACCACCAATGGGGGCCGAGCAGTACTTC. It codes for CASSEGPPMGAEQYF.

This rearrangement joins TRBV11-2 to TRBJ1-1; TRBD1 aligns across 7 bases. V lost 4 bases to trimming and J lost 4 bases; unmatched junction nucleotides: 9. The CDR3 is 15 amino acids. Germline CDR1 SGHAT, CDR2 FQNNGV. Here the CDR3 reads CASSYRQGRGTEAFF. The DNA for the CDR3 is TGTGCCAGCAGCTACAGACAGGGAAGAGGCACTGAAGCTTTCTTT.

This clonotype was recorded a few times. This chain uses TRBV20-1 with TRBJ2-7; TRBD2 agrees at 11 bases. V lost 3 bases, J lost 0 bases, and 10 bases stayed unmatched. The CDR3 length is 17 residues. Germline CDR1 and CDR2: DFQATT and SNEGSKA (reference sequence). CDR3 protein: CSASARSSGRSSYEQYF. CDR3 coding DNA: TGCAGTGCTAGTGCTCGGTCTAGCGGGAGGAGCTCCTACGAGCAGTACTTC.

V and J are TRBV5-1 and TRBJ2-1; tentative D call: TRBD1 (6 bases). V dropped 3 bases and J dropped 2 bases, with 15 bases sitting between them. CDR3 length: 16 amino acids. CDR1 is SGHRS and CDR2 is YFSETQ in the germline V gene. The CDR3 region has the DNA TGCGCCAGCAGCTGGAAGGCAGGGGCTACCTACAATGAGCAGTTCTTC. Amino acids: CASSWKAGATYNEQFF.

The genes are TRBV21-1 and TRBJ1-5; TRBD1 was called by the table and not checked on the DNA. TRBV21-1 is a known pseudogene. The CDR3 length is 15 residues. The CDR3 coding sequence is TGTGCCAGCAGCAATTCTACAACAAGGGGTCAGCCCCAGCATTTT. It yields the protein CASSNSTTRGQPQHF.

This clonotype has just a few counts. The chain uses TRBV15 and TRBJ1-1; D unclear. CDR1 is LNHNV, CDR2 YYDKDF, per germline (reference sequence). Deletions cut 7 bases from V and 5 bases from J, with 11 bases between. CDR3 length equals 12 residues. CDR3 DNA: TGTGCCACCAAGGAGACGGGGACTGAAGCTTTCTTT. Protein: CATKETGTEAFF. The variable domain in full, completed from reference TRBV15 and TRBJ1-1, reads DAMVIQNPRYQVTQFGKPVTLSCSQTLNHNVMYWYQQKSSQAPKLLFHYYDKDFNNEADTPDNFQSRRPNTSFCFLDIRSPGLGDTAMYLCATKETGTEAFFGQGTRLTVV.

CDR3 coding DNA: TGTGCCAGCAGCGTCGGGGGGGTTCGCACAGATACGCAGTATTTT. Its protein is CASSVGGVRTDTQYF. The chain uses TRBV11-3 and TRBJ2-3; 8 bases match TRBD2. This CDR3 comprises 15 residues. V was pared by 5 bases and J by 1 base, with 5 bases of the junction left unmatched. Germline CDR1 reads SGHNT; CDR2 reads YENEEA. Combining the CDR3 with reference TRBV11-3 and TRBJ2-3 gives the whole variable domain EAGVVQSPRYKIIEKKQPVAFWCNPISGHNTLYWYLQNLGQGPELLIRYENEEAVDDSQLPKDRFSAERLKGVDSTLKIQPAELGDSAVYLCASSVGGVRTDTQYFGPGTRLTVL.

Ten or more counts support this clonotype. The CDR3 is CSARPTGGEGQPQHF. For the CDR3, the DNA is TGCAGTGCTAGACCGACAGGGGGCGAGGGTCAGCCCCAGCATTTT. This chain connects TRBV20-1 to TRBJ1-5; 10 positions agree with TRBD1. The CDR3 sequence is 15 residues long. With 2 bases clipped from V and 6 bases from J, the junction kept 7 bases outside the gene matches. In germline, CDR1 is DFQATT, CDR2 SNEGSKA (reference sequence).

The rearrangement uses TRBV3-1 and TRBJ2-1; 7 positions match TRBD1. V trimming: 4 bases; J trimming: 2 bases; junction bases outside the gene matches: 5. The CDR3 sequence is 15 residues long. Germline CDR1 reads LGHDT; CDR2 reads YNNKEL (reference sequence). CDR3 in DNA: TGTGCCAGCAGCCCGGGGACAGACCCCTACAATGAGCAGTTCTTC. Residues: CASSPGTDPYNEQFF.

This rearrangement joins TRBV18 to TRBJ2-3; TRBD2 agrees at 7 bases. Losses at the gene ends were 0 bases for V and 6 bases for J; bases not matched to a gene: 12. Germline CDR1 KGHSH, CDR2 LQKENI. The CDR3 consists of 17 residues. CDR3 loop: CASSPPEAGQESDTQYF. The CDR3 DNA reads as TGTGCCAGCTCACCACCGGAAGCGGGGCAAGAATCGGATACGCAGTATTTT.